This T cell receptor beta chain appears in the sequencing data of a study of PD-L1 blockade in urothelial cancer. On the study more broadly: Patients' prior chemotherapy regimens numbered 0 to 3.

This CDR3 has 14 amino acids. Time point meaning: peripheral blood 6 weeks after treatment start. Patients were living with locally advanced or metastatic urothelial carcinoma. The assay was immunoSEQ multiplex PCR, and TCRdb's table has in-frame clones only and misses some. The sample holds around 80,000 clones, 80% to 95% seen once. This TCR came from a woman older than 75 with urothelial cancer. The chain carries TRBV1 and TRBJ2-2; the table calls TRBD2, which could not be checked here. TRBV1 is a known pseudogene. The input for sequencing was PBMCs, taken around atezolizumab (anti-PD-L1) treatment. This CDR3 is CTSSPRVVTGELFF. The DNA of the CDR3 is TGCACCAGCAGCCCGAGAGTAGTTACTGGGGAGCTGTTTTTT.